This TCR beta chain was identified during a study of blood T cell repertoires in COVID-19. In the study overall: The samples span acute and convalescent COVID-19 from the United States, Italy and Spain.

There are 16 residues in the CDR3. V was cut by 4 bases and J by 0 bases, with 14 bases left in between. Germline V gives CDR1 SGHTA, CDR2 FQGTGA. Here immunoSEQ multiplex PCR was the method, and the copy in TCRdb shows in-frame clones only, minus some. This sample has 75,000 to 95,000 clones, with more than 85% found just once. The clonotype was recovered from a man aged 55 to 70 with acute or convalescent COVID-19. The V gene is TRBV7-3, the J gene TRBJ2-3, with D possibly matching TRBD2 (6 bases). The sample taken for sequencing was peripheral blood. The CDR3, as DNA: TGTGCCAGCAGCTCGCGATCCGGGACTAGCACAGATACGCAGTATTTT. Translated: CASSSRSGTSTDTQYF.